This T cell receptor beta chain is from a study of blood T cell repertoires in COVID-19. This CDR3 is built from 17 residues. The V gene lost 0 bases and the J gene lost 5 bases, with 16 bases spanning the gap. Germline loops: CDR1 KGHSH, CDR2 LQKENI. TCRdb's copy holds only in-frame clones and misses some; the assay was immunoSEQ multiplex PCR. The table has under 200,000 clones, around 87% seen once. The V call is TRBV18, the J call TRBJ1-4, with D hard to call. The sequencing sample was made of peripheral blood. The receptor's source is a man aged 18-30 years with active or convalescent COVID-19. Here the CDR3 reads CASSPPGRIQGNEKLFF. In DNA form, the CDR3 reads TGTGCCAGCTCACCACCGGGGAGGATCCAAGGGAATGAAAAACTGTTTTTT.